The 29 T cell receptor beta chains presented below share a single source sample, sequenced in a study of blood T cell repertoires in COVID-19. Measured with immunoSEQ multiplex PCR; TCRdb has only the in-frame clones, and not every one. The data contain 120,000 or so clones, roughly 91% of them singletons. The specimen sequenced was peripheral blood. The receptors originated from a human donor in a cohort sampled during active COVID-19.

The rearrangement joins TRBV5-6 to TRBJ2-7, with 9 bases aligning to TRBD1. The trim removed 4 bases at V and 0 bases at J, leaving 8 bases unmatched. The CDR3 spans 16 residues. Germline V CDR1 and CDR2: SGHDT, YYEEEE. The CDR3 spells CASSAGTGLGSYEQYF. CDR3 bases: TGTGCCAGCAGCGCCGGGACAGGGTTAGGCTCCTACGAGCAGTACTTC.

This clone was counted a few times. V usage is TRBV11-2 and J usage is TRBJ2-7, with 7 bases matching TRBD1. The CDR3 is 15 residues long. Trimming at V came to 2 bases and at J to 5 bases, leaving 9 bases not matched to a gene. The germline V gene encodes CDR1 SGHAT and CDR2 FQNNGV. CDR3 loop: CASSLTDRVDDEQYF. DNA for the CDR3: TGTGCCAGCAGCTTAACAGACAGGGTTGACGACGAGCAGTACTTC. The entire variable domain, with the rest obtained from reference TRBV11-2 and TRBJ2-7, is as follows: EAGVAQSPRYKIIEKRQSVAFWCNPISGHATLYWYQQILGQGPKLLIQFQNNGVVDDSQLPKDRFSAERLKGVDSTLKIQPAKLEDSAVYLCASSLTDRVDDEQYFGPGTRLTVT.

The chain combines TRBV5-4 with TRBJ2-2, with D hard to call. The CDR3 is 14 amino acids. Germline CDR1 reads SGHNT; CDR2 reads YYREEE (reference sequence). V lost 1 base to trimming and J lost 1 base, with 5 bases between them. This CDR3 is CASSLRRNTGELFF. CDR3 in DNA: TGTGCCAGCAGCTTGCGCAGGAACACCGGGGAGCTGTTTTTT. Supplemented by reference TRBV5-4 and TRBJ2-2, the full variable domain reads ETGVTQSPTHLIKTRGQQVTLRCSSQSGHNTVSWYQQALGQGPQFIFQYYREEENGRGNFPPRFSGLQFPNYSSELNVNALELDDSALYLCASSLRRNTGELFFGEGSRLTVL.

This clone occurred a few times. This chain uses TRBV19 with TRBJ1-5; D remains unclear. This CDR3 contains 14 residues. From germline, CDR1 is LNHDA and CDR2 SQIVND (reference sequence). V lost 9 bases and J lost 0, with 12 bases in between. Written as DNA, the CDR3 is TGTGCCAGCGCCCTACTTTATAGCAATCAGCCCCAGCATTTT. It translates to CASALLYSNQPQHF. The variable domain in full, with the rest retrieved from reference TRBV19 and TRBJ1-5, is DGGITQSPKYLFRKEGQNVTLSCEQNLNHDAMYWYRQDPGQGLRLIYYSQIVNDFQKGDIAEGYSVSREKKESFPLTVTSAQKNPTAFYLCASALLYSNQPQHFGDGTRLSIL.

The chain combines TRBV11-2 with TRBJ2-7, with 9 bases identical to TRBD2. V shed 5 bases, J shed 4 bases, and the junction held 9 bases outside the gene matches. The CDR3 loop spans 15 amino acids. Germline-derived CDR1 and CDR2 are SGHAT and FQNNGV. The CDR3 DNA reads as TGTGCCAGCAGCCCAAGAAGGCTAGCGGGGTACGAGCAGTACTTC. It encodes CASSPRRLAGYEQYF. The full variable domain, with the rest looked up from reference TRBV11-2 and TRBJ2-7, is EAGVAQSPRYKIIEKRQSVAFWCNPISGHATLYWYQQILGQGPKLLIQFQNNGVVDDSQLPKDRFSAERLKGVDSTLKIQPAKLEDSAVYLCASSPRRLAGYEQYFGPGTRLTVT.

The CDR3 region is CASSQDIARFSYNEQFF. CDR3 DNA sequence: TGCGCCAGCAGCCAAGATATAGCGCGGTTCTCCTACAATGAGCAGTTCTTC. The chain joins TRBV4-1 to TRBJ2-1, with D perhaps TRBD2 (5 bases). V dropped 0 bases and J dropped 0 bases, with 12 bases sitting between them. CDR3 length: 17 amino acids. Germline-derived CDR1 and CDR2 are MGHRA and YSYEKL.

The chain joins TRBV2 to TRBJ1-2; unclear D gene. V was trimmed by 7 bases and J by 1 base, leaving 16 bases between them. The CDR3 contains 15 residues. Germline-derived CDR1 and CDR2 are SNHLY and FYNNEI. The CDR3 DNA reads TGTGCCAGCAATAAACTAGAACACTATAACTATGGCTACACCTTC. Amino acid sequence: CASNKLEHYNYGYTF.

The chain recombines TRBV12-3 or TRBV12-4 with TRBJ1-2; D gene ambiguous. The CDR3 runs to 12 residues. As DNA, the CDR3 is TGTGCTACCTTCGGGGTAAGGTATGGCTACACCTTC. Translation gives CATFGVRYGYTF.

This chain links TRBV12-3 or TRBV12-4 with TRBJ2-1; 7 nucleotides agree with TRBD1. This CDR3 is 12 amino acids long. V dropped 1 base and J dropped 13; count of bases not matched to a gene: 4. CDR3 DNA sequence: TGTGCCAGCAGTTTAGTATCAGGGGGACAGTTCTTC. Amino acid sequence: CASSLVSGGQFF.

In its sample, this clone was seen once. The chain employs TRBV7-6 and TRBJ2-5, with 7 bases matching TRBD2. This CDR3 contains 15 residues. Germline V gene data show CDR1 as SGHVS and CDR2 as FNYEAQ. V trimming: 1 base; J trimming: 0 bases; junction bases outside the gene matches: 2. CDR3 coding DNA: TGTGCCAGCAGCTTAGGGGGGGGTTACCAAGAGACCCAGTACTTC. This codes for CASSLGGGYQETQYF.

In its sample, this clone is medium-sized (0.01 to 0.1%). V usage is TRBV7-8 and J usage is TRBJ2-1, with D perhaps matching TRBD2 (5 bases). Trimming pared 1 base from V and 3 bases from J, leaving 16 bases between. Germline-derived CDR1 and CDR2 are SGHVS and FQNEAQ. The CDR3 extends over 17 amino acids. The CDR3 region is CASSLGTRASLYNEQFF. The CDR3 DNA sequence: TGTGCCAGCAGCTTAGGAACTAGAGCATCCCTCTACAATGAGCAGTTCTTC.

V is TRBV28 and J is TRBJ2-3, with 10 bases matching TRBD2. The CDR3 is 15 residues long. V dropped 8 bases and J dropped 9; count of bases not matched to a gene: 14. Germline CDR1 and CDR2: MDHEN and SYDVKM. The CDR3 nucleotides are TGTGCCAGCGGGGGAGGGGGAGCGGGAGGGGACACGCAGTATTTT. It yields the protein CASGGGGAGGDTQYF.

The chain couples TRBV3-1 (or the pseudogene TRBV3-2) to TRBJ1-1; D ambiguous. Between the trimmed V and J ends, which lost 1 base and 5 bases, there was a span of 11 bases. Germline V lookup: CDR1 LGHDT, CDR2 YNNKEL (reference sequence). The CDR3 is 14 amino acids. CDR3 sequence (DNA): TGTGCCAGCAGCCAAGGGGCGGGTCGGACTGAAGCTTTCTTT. Translation gives CASSQGAGRTEAFF.

The chain recombines TRBV6-5 with TRBJ1-1; possibly TRBD1 for D (6 bases). Per germline, CDR1 MNHEY and CDR2 SVGAGI. Trimming left V 9 bases short and J 4 bases short, with 12 bases between. This CDR3 is 12 amino acids long. The CDR3 region is CASHRVVTEAFF. CDR3 in DNA: TGTGCCAGTCACAGGGTTGTCACTGAAGCTTTCTTT.

This clone has only a few counts. This chain connects TRBV6-9 to TRBJ2-7; no firm D call. The V gene's germline CDR1 is MNHGY and CDR2 SVAAGI. Deletions cut 5 bases from V and 2 bases from J, with 13 bases between. This CDR3 is built from 14 residues. DNA of the CDR3: TGTGCCAGCAGTCCGGATGAGGTAACCTACGAGCAGTACTTC. This codes for CASSPDEVTYEQYF.

The chain links TRBV7-2 to TRBJ1-1; D remains unclear. The length of the CDR3 is 14 residues. Trimming removed 1 base from V and 5 bases from J, with 11 bases in between. CDR1 SGHTA and CDR2 FQGNSA come from the germline V gene. The CDR3 coding sequence is TGTGCCAGCAGCTTAGTTGATTTTCGGACTGAAGCTTTCTTT. Its translation is CASSLVDFRTEAFF.

This CDR3 is CASSLHSDRAYEQYF. Here the CDR3 DNA reads TGTGCCAGCAGTCTCCATAGCGACAGGGCCTACGAGCAGTACTTC. This rearrangement joins TRBV2 to TRBJ2-7, with 7 bases fitting TRBD1. V shed 5 bases and J 2 bases; nucleotides not matched to a gene: 9. CDR1 SNHLY and CDR2 FYNNEI come from the germline V gene. This CDR3 contains 15 residues.

This rearrangement joins TRBV19 to TRBJ1-2; tentatively, D is TRBD1 (6 bases). The length of the CDR3 is 14 residues. Trimming shortened V by 5 bases and J by 5 bases, and 15 bases separated the two germline ends. Germline V gene sequence: CDR1 LNHDA, CDR2 SQIVND (reference sequence). The DNA for the CDR3 is TGTGCCAGTAGTTCTACAACAGGGTTTTATGGCTACACCTTC. This codes for CASSSTTGFYGYTF.

The rearrangement joins TRBV13 to TRBJ2-7; a possible D gene is TRBD2 (5 bases). Trimming left V 5 bases short and J 6 bases short, with 11 bases between. CDR1 and CDR2 from the germline V gene are PRHDT and FYEKMQ (reference sequence). This CDR3 has 12 residues. In DNA form, the CDR3 reads TGTGCCAGCAGCCAATCCGGGGTCGAGCAGTACTTC. It encodes CASSQSGVEQYF.

CDR3 amino acids: CASSGTDNSPLHF. In DNA form, the CDR3 reads TGTGCCAGCAGTGGTACAGATAATTCACCCCTCCACTTT. This chain connects TRBV2 to TRBJ1-6; D not certain. Germline V lookup: CDR1 SNHLY, CDR2 FYNNEI. Trimming cost V 4 bases and J 5 bases, with 6 bases left between them. This CDR3 spans 13 amino acids.

This rearrangement joins TRBV10-3 to TRBJ2-7; D is ambiguous. CDR1 is ENHRY and CDR2 is SYGVKD in the germline V gene. The CDR3 has 14 residues. Trimming cost V 8 bases and J 3 bases, with 17 bases left between them. The CDR3 sequence: CAISPLVAGYEQYF. CDR3 coding DNA: TGTGCCATCTCCCCCTTAGTAGCCGGCTACGAGCAGTACTTC.

This clone was counted a single time. The gene calls are TRBV9 and TRBJ2-2, with a possible D match to TRBD1 (5 bases). Between the trimmed V and J ends, which lost 4 bases and 0 bases, there was a span of 10 bases. The CDR3 loop spans 15 amino acids. CDR1 and CDR2 from the germline V gene are SGDLS and YYNGEE. CDR3 sequence: CASSPRQSNTGELFF. CDR3 nucleotide sequence: TGTGCCAGCAGCCCTCGACAGTCGAACACCGGGGAGCTGTTTTTT.

This clone was counted once. The chain couples TRBV7-8 to TRBJ1-6; D perhaps matches TRBD1 (5 bases). Between the trimmed V and J ends, which lost 3 bases and 3 bases, there was a span of 15 bases. The germline gives CDR1 SGHVS, CDR2 FQNEAQ. This CDR3 contains 17 residues. This CDR3 reads CASSFFSTVIYNSPLHF. For the CDR3, the DNA is TGTGCCAGCAGCTTCTTCTCGACAGTCATCTATAATTCACCCCTCCACTTT.

J is TRBJ2-7 and V is TRBV5-1, with D possibly TRBD2 on 5 matching bases. This CDR3 is 13 amino acids long. The ends were cut back, 5 bases at V and 0 bases at J, with 9 bases in the middle. Germline CDR1 is SGHRS and CDR2 is YFSETQ. The CDR3 loop reads CASREGVSYEQYF. As DNA, the CDR3 is TGCGCCAGCAGAGAGGGAGTCTCCTACGAGCAGTACTTC.

The rearrangement joins TRBV5-6 to TRBJ1-6; possibly TRBD1 for D (5 bases). CDR1 and CDR2 from the germline V gene are SGHDT and YYEEEE. The CDR3 is 13 residues long. Trimming pared 8 bases from V and 11 bases from J, leaving 17 bases between. The CDR3 DNA reads as TGTGCCAGTCGAAGGGAGGGGAGTGCACCCCTCCACTTT. Its translation: CASRREGSAPLHF.

The rearrangement uses TRBV19 and TRBJ2-6; D may be TRBD2 (6 bases). CDR1 and CDR2 from the germline V gene are LNHDA and SQIVND (reference sequence). The CDR3 loop spans 14 amino acids. V was cut by 6 bases and J by 0 bases, with 6 bases left in between. The CDR3 is CASRGGSGANVLTF. In nucleotides, the CDR3 is TGTGCCAGTAGGGGAGGCTCTGGGGCCAACGTCCTGACTTTC.

This rearrangement joins TRBV5-1 to TRBJ2-3, with TRBD2 identical over 11 bases. Germline CDR1 is SGHRS and CDR2 is YFSETQ. The length of the CDR3 is 17 residues. Losses at the gene ends were 0 bases for V and 1 base for J; bases not matched to a gene: 4. This chain's CDR3 is CASSLDTSGSGTDTQYF. The CDR3 DNA follows: TGCGCCAGCAGCTTGGATACTAGCGGGAGTGGCACAGATACGCAGTATTTT. Full variable domain (outside the CDR3, taken from reference TRBV5-1 and TRBJ2-3): KAGVTQTPRYLIKTRGQQVTLSCSPISGHRSVSWYQQTPGQGLQFLFEYFSETQRNKGNFPGRFSGRQFSNSRSEMNVSTLELGDSALYLCASSLDTSGSGTDTQYFGPGTRLTVL.

V and J are TRBV2 and TRBJ2-7; a possible D gene is TRBD2 (7 bases). V lost 2 bases and J 4 bases, leaving 15 bases between the germline ends. The CDR3 contains 15 residues. The germline V gene has CDR1 SNHLY and CDR2 FYNNEI. CDR3 nucleotide sequence: TGTGCCAGCAGTGAATTACAGGGAGGGGTGTACGAGCAGTACTTC. It translates to CASSELQGGVYEQYF.

The chain uses TRBV5-4 and TRBJ1-2; D gene uncertain. The length of the CDR3 is 12 residues. Germline CDR1 is SGHNT and CDR2 is YYREEE (reference sequence). Trimming stripped 4 bases from V and 1 base from J, with 5 bases between. CDR3 in DNA: TGTGCCAGCAGCCCAGATAACTATGGCTACACCTTC. As protein: CASSPDNYGYTF.